A selection of T cell receptor beta chains follows, all from one sample in a study of blood T cell repertoires in COVID-19. Profiling relied on immunoSEQ multiplex PCR, and the TCRdb table lists in-frame clones only, not all of them. The table shows over 200,000 clones, with over 75% occurring only once. The specimen was PBMCs or T cells enriched from blood (not recorded which). The receptors derive from a man between 18 and 29 years old who had recovered from COVID-19. Each CDR3 is given without its conserved first and last residue. Each record gives: J gene, V gene, CDR3 protein.

TRBJ2-1 | TRBV19 | ASSGLAIYNEQF
TRBJ2-5 | TRBV2 | ASSEAVTSGALETQY
TRBJ1-1 | TRBV4-2 | ASSQDPNRGRTEAF
TRBJ1-5 | TRBV11-2 | ASSLGGQPNQPQH
TRBJ1-5 | TRBV28 | ASSSNPHTPGQPQH
TRBJ2-1 | TRBV9 | ASSAPGGSGASNEQF
TRBJ1-5 | TRBV28 | ASVRGESGNQPQH
TRBJ2-2 | TRBV5-1 | ASSPDRGLNTGELF
TRBJ2-6 | TRBV9 | ASSVLGTDSGANVLT
TRBJ2-5 | TRBV19 | ASSLGGRETQY
TRBJ1-1 | TRBV28 | ASSLAGMNTEAF
TRBJ1-6 | TRBV19 | ARGQEYNSPLH
TRBJ2-4 | TRBV5-1 | ASSLELAIAKNIQY
TRBJ1-4 | TRBV2 | ASDRLLSGEKLF
TRBJ2-3 | TRBV19 | ASMAQGTDTQY
TRBJ2-5 | TRBV5-1 | ASRTSGFQETQY
TRBJ2-3 | TRBV27 | ASSHNNFGTDTQY
TRBJ2-5 | TRBV7-9 | ASSLARREEETQY
TRBJ1-1 | TRBV2 | ASSQGENTEAF
TRBJ2-2 | TRBV2 | ASSDSGFTGELF
TRBJ1-1 | TRBV28 | ASRPGWMNTEAF
TRBJ2-1 | TRBV7-3 | ASSLSGSMTYNEQF
TRBJ2-5 | TRBV27 | ASRVTGGETQY
TRBJ2-5 | TRBV27 | ASSLWQGKETQY
TRBJ2-6 | TRBV9 | ASSVARETSGANVLT
TRBJ1-5 | TRBV7-6 | ASSLGLRQPQH
TRBJ2-5 | TRBV2 | ASRPERGFFQETQY
TRBJ2-7 | TRBV11-3 | ASSLDGLASDNEQY
TRBJ2-7 | TRBV4-1 | ASSQDRDEQY
TRBJ2-7 | TRBV19 | ASAPRAGYEQY
TRBJ2-5 | TRBV11-2 | ASRRNRGTSQETQY